This T cell receptor beta chain was identified during a study of CD8+CD57+ T cells in acquired aplastic anemia. At the level of the study: The average for DNA from sorted CD4+ and CD8+ cells was 3.2 ug. Points from the study as a whole: Patients versus controls showed no significant CD8+ Simpson's diversity difference.

Genomic DNA templated the TCR beta VDJ and CDR3 profiling. TCRdb re-called the reads through MiXCR, storing one row per CDR3 protein. The sample lists about 240,000 distinct CDR3 sequences; around half were seen once. J gave up 1 base and V 6 bases, and 9 bases lay outside the gene matches. The CDR3 runs 18 residues. The germline CDR1 and CDR2 sequences are MGHRA and YSYEKL. This clonotype was seen more than once but under ten times. Its matching antigen is unknown. Individuals selected for sequencing had exhibited CD8+CD57+ cell expansion on flow cytometry. The sequence came from a human donor with aplastic anemia. The sample consisted of sorted CD4+, CD8+, or CD8+CD57+ T cells (not recorded which) from PBMCs. The chain employs TRBV4-1 and TRBJ2-1; 13 nucleotides match TRBD2. This chain's CDR3 is CASSMQLAGGLSYNEQFF. The CDR3 nucleotides read TGCGCCAGCAGTATGCAACTAGCGGGAGGGCTTTCCTACAATGAGCAGTTCTTC.